The entry below describes one TCR beta chain. The CDR3 extends over 13 amino acids. V was clipped by 2 bases and J by 5 bases, with 8 bases between them. Germline V CDR1 and CDR2: LGHNA, YSLEER. The data belong to a study of blood T cell repertoires in COVID-19. Across the study: T cells, B-cell-depleted T cells, or PBMCs supplied cDNA or gDNA.

Per the authors' pipeline: Cell counts per sample came from amplifying reference gene primers. Sequencing was performed with immunoSEQ multiplex PCR; in TCRdb, only in-frame clones are kept and a portion is missing. The DNA was the basis for D and trimming; V, J and clone size are from that table. The sample includes 150,000 to 200,000 clones, more than 70% of them seen just once. The sequencing sample was made of peripheral blood. The genes are TRBV4-3 and TRBJ2-3; D gene ambiguous. This clonotype originated in a man aged 35-49 years with active or convalescent COVID-19. CDR3 DNA sequence: TGCGCCAGCAGCCAATACTCGGTAGATACGCAGTATTTT. It specifies CASSQYSVDTQYF.